This TCR beta chain was obtained from a study of cytomegalovirus exposure and HLA in healthy donors. V gave up 1 base and J gave up 4 bases, with 5 bases separating them. The V gene's germline CDR1 is SGHVS and CDR2 FNYEAQ. This CDR3 contains 13 residues. Method: immunoSEQ multiplex PCR; TCRdb's copy keeps in-frame clones and lacks some. The table has roughly 310,000 clones, 70% to 90% seen once. The TCR comes from a man younger than 45 in good health and CMV-seronegative. The chain joins TRBV7-6 to TRBJ1-5, with unresolved D. Sequenced: PBMCs. The CDR3 here is CASSLGQNQPQHF. CDR3 nucleotides: TGTGCCAGCAGCTTAGGGCAGAATCAGCCCCAGCATTTT.